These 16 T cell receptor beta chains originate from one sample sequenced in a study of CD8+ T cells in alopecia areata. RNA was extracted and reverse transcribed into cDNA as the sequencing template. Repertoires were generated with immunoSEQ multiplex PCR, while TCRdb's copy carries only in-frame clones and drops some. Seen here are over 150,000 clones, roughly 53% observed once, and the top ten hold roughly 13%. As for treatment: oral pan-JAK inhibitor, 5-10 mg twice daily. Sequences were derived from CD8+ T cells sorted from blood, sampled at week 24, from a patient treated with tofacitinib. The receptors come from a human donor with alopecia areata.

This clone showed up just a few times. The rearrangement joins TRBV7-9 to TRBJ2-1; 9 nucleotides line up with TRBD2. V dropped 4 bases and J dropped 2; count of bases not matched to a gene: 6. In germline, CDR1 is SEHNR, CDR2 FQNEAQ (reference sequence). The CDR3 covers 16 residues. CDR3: CASSSTGTSPYNEQFF. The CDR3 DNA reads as TGTGCCAGCAGCTCGACCGGGACTAGCCCCTACAATGAGCAGTTCTTC.

The CDR3 bases are TGTGCCAGCAGCCAAGGACAGACCATTAATACCTTC. It yields the protein CASSQGQTINTF. V gene TRBV14 combines with J gene TRBJ1-2, with D maybe TRBD1 (5 bases). The CDR3 runs 12 residues. CDR1 and CDR2 (germline): SGHDN, FVKESK. The V gene lost 1 base and the J gene lost 14 bases, with 14 bases spanning the gap.

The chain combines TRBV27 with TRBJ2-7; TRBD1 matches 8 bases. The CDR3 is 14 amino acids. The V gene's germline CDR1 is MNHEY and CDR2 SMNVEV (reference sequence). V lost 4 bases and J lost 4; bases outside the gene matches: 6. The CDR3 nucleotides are TGTGCCAGCAGTTCGGACAGGGTAACGTACGAGCAGTACTTC. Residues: CASSSDRVTYEQYF.

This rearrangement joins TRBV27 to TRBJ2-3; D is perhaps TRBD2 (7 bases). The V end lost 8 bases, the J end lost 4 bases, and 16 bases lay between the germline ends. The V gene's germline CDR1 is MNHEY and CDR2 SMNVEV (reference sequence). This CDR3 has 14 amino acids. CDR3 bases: TGTGCCAGCCAAAAGGGGGGGATTCCAGATACGCAGTATTTT. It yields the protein CASQKGGIPDTQYF.

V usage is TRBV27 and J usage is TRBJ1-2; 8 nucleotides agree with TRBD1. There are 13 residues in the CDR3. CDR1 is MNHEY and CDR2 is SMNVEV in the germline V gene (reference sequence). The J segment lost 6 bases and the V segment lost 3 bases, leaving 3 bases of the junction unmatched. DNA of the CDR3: TGTGCCAGCAGTTTGCAGGGGGCGAATGGCTACACCTTC. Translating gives CASSLQGANGYTF.

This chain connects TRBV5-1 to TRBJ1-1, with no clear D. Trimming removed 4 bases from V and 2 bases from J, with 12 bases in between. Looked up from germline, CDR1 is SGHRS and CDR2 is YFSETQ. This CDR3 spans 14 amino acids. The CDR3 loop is CASSPWTRNTEAFF. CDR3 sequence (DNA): TGCGCCAGCAGCCCCTGGACGAGAAACACTGAAGCTTTCTTT.

The CDR3 sequence is CASSASSGQGVNNYGYTF. In nucleotides, the CDR3 is TGTGCCAGCAGCGCCTCCTCGGGACAGGGGGTCAATAACTATGGCTACACCTTC. The chain carries TRBV9 and TRBJ1-2; TRBD1 aligns across 11 bases. Germline loops: CDR1 SGDLS, CDR2 YYNGEE. V was pared by 3 bases and J by 1 base, with 11 bases of the junction left unmatched. CDR3 size: 18 residues.

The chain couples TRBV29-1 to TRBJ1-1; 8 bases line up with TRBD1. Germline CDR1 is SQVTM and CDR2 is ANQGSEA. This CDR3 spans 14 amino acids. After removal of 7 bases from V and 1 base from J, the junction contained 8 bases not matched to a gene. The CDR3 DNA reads TGCAGCGCGCCACGGGACAGGCAGAACACTGAAGCTTTCTTT. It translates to CSAPRDRQNTEAFF.

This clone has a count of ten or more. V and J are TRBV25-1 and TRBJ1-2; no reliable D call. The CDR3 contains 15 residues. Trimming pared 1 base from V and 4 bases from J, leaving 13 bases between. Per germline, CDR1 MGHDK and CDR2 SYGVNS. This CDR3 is CASSEFETRFYGYTF. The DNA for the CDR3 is TGTGCCAGCAGTGAATTTGAGACGAGATTCTATGGCTACACCTTC.

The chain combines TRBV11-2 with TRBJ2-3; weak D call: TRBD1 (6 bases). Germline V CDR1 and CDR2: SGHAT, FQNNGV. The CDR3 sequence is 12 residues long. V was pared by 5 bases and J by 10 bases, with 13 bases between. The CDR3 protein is CASSPGPGAQYF. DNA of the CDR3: TGTGCCAGCAGCCCGGGACCAGGGGCGCAGTATTTT. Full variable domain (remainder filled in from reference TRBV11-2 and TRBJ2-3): EAGVAQSPRYKIIEKRQSVAFWCNPISGHATLYWYQQILGQGPKLLIQFQNNGVVDDSQLPKDRFSAERLKGVDSTLKIQPAKLEDSAVYLCASSPGPGAQYFGPGTRLTVL.

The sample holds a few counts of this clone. The CDR3 sequence: CASSSGTEDSPLHF. Here the CDR3 DNA reads TGTGCCAGCAGTAGCGGGACAGAAGATTCACCCCTCCACTTT. The chain combines TRBV13 with TRBJ1-6; 7 nucleotides match TRBD1. Germline V gene sequence: CDR1 PRHDT, CDR2 FYEKMQ (reference sequence). This CDR3 region has 14 residues. V shed 6 bases and J 8 bases; nucleotides not matched to a gene: 7.

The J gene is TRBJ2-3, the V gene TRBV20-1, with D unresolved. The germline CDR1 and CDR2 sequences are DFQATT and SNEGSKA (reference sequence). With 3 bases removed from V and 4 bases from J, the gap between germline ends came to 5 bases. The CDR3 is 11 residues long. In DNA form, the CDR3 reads TGCAGTGCTAGGGTTTCAGATACGCAGTATTTT. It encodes CSARVSDTQYF.

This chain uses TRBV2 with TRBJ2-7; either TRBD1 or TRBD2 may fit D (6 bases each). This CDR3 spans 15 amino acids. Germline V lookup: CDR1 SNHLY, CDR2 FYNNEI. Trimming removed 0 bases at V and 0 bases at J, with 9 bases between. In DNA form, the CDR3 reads TGTGCCAGCAGTGAAGCAGGGGGGAGCTCCTACGAGCAGTACTTC. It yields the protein CASSEAGGSSYEQYF. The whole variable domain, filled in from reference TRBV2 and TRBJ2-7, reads EPEVTQTPSHQVTQMGQEVILRCVPISNHLYFYWYRQILGQKVEFLVSFYNNEISEKSEIFDDQFSVERPDGSNFTLKIRSTKLEDSAMYFCASSEAGGSSYEQYFGPGTRLTVT.

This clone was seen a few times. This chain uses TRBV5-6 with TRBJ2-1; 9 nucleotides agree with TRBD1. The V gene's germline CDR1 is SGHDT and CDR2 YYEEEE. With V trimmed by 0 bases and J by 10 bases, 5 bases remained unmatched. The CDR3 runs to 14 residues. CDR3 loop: CASSLGQGVLEQFF. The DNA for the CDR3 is TGTGCCAGCAGCTTGGGACAGGGGGTCCTGGAGCAGTTCTTC.

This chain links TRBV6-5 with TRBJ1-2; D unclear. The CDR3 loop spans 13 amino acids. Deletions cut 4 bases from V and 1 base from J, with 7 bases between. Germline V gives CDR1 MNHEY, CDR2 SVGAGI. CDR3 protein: CASSWNINYGYTF. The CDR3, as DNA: TGTGCCAGCAGTTGGAACATTAACTATGGCTACACCTTC.

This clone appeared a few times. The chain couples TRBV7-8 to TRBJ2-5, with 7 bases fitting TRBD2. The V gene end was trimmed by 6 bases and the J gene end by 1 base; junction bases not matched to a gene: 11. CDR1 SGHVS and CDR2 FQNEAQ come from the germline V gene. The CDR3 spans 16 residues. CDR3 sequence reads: CASSSPLADPQETQYF. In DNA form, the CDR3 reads TGTGCCAGCAGTTCCCCCCTAGCGGACCCCCAAGAGACCCAGTACTTC.